The rows below give T cell receptor beta chains drawn from one sample of a study of CD4 T cells in relation to SARS-CoV-2 and coronaviruses. Repertoires were generated with immunoSEQ multiplex PCR, while TCRdb's copy carries only in-frame clones and drops some. The sample carries 28,000 or so clones, about four fifths recorded once. The antigens of these receptors remain unknown. The sequencing input was CD4+ T cells from PBMCs, cultured in vitro. These receptor sequences come from a human donor in good health. CDR3s include the opening cysteine and the closing phenylalanine or tryptophan. Fields, in order: D gene, J gene, V gene, clone size, CDR3 length, CDR3 DNA, CDR3 protein. The D gene is left open where the match is weak. Size tells how often a clone was seen (once, few, many) or the class of an expanded clone, and some rows leave it out.

>TRBD1|TRBJ2-5|TRBV10-3|.|17
TGTGCCATCAGTGAGTTGAACCGGGACAGGGGTCGGGAGACCCAGTACTTC
CAISELNRDRGRETQYF
>.|TRBJ2-7|TRBV21-1|few|17
TGTGCCAGCAGCAAAGGACGGGACAGGACACCCCACTACGAGCAGTACTTC
CASSKGRDRTPHYEQYF
>.|TRBJ1-6|TRBV9|.|16
TGTGCCAGCAGCGTAGACGGGGGCGCCTATAATTCACCCCTCCACTTT
CASSVDGGAYNSPLHF
>.|TRBJ2-3|TRBV5-1|.|15
TGCGCCAGCAGCCGGGCCCTGGGGGGCACAGATACGCAGTATTTT
CASSRALGGTDTQYF
>.|TRBJ1-1|TRBV19|.|14
TGTGCCAGTACCTGGAGGGGGAGAGGGACTGAAGCTTTCTTT
CASTWRGRGTEAFF
>TRBD1|TRBJ1-2|TRBV2|.|14
TGTGCCAGCAGTGTCAGGGGGGCGGAGTATGGCTACACCTTC
CASSVRGAEYGYTF
>TRBD2|TRBJ2-1|TRBV11-2|.|15
TGTGCCAGCAGTGGTATGCGGCGGGAGGGCCCAGAGCAGTTCTTC
CASSGMRREGPEQFF
>TRBD1|TRBJ1-5|TRBV2|.|14
TGTGCCAGCAGTGCCGGGACAGCAAATCAGCCCCAGCATTTT
CASSAGTANQPQHF
>TRBD2|TRBJ2-3|TRBV5-6|.|13
TGTGCCAGCGAGGGCGGGGGTACAGATACGCAGTATTTT
CASEGGGTDTQYF
>TRBD1|TRBJ2-5|TRBV7-3|.|15
TGTGCCAGCAGCCCTATTGGGACAGGGACAGAGACCCAGTACTTC
CASSPIGTGTETQYF
>.|TRBJ1-5|TRBV6-1|.|15
TGTGCCAGCAGTGAAGAGATCGCGGGCCATCAGCCCCAGCATTTT
CASSEEIAGHQPQHF
>.|TRBJ1-5|TRBV6-1|few|15
TGTGCCAGCAGTGAAGTTCGGGGAAGGGGTCAGCCCCAGCATTTT
CASSEVRGRGQPQHF
>TRBD2|TRBJ2-1|TRBV9|once|15
TGTGCCAGCAGCACTAGCGGGAGTTCCTACAATGAGCAGTTCTTC
CASSTSGSSYNEQFF
>.|TRBJ1-5|TRBV6-5|.|16
TGTGCCAGCAGTTTACAGGGACCTAGCATAAATCAGCCCCAGCATTTT
CASSLQGPSINQPQHF
>.|TRBJ1-6|TRBV4-3|once|17
TGCGCCAGCAGCCAAGAAGGCGGGAGCTCCTATAATTCACCCCTCCACTTT
CASSQEGGSSYNSPLHF
>.|TRBJ2-7|TRBV15|.|16
TGTGCCACCAGCAGAGATAAGGTGGGGGGGGCGTACGAGCAGTACTTC
CATSRDKVGGAYEQYF
>TRBD2|TRBJ2-5|TRBV7-9|.|13
TGTGCCAGCAGCTTTGGGGGGGAGGAGACCCAGTACTTC
CASSFGGEETQYF
>.|TRBJ2-5|TRBV7-8|.|12
TGTGCCAGCCTTCTTGCGGGGGAGACCCAGTACTTC
CASLLAGETQYF
>.|TRBJ1-1|TRBV6-1|.|15
TGTGCCAGCAGTGAAGCGGCGTCGGTCAACACTGAAGCTTTCTTT
CASSEAASVNTEAFF
>.|TRBJ1-1|TRBV3-1/TRBV3-2|.|15
TGTGCCAGCAGCCAAGCCGGCAGGGCAGCGACTGAAGCTTTCTTT
CASSQAGRAATEAFF
>.|TRBJ2-3|TRBV19|.|13
TGTGCCAGTAGTACCTCCGTCATGGATACGCAGTATTTT
CASSTSVMDTQYF
>.|TRBJ1-6|TRBV12-5|few|17
TGTGCTAGTGGTTGGAGCCACTCAGACAGCTATAATTCACCCCTCCACTTT
CASGWSHSDSYNSPLHF
>.|TRBJ1-6|TRBV18|.|14
TGTGCCAGCTCACCGAGCTCCTATAATTCACCCCTCCACTTT
CASSPSSYNSPLHF
>TRBD2|TRBJ2-5|TRBV3-1/TRBV3-2|.|15
TGTGCCAGCAGCCCCAGAACACTAGCGGGAGAGACCCAGTACTTC
CASSPRTLAGETQYF
>.|TRBJ2-5|TRBV5-1|.|12
TGCGCCAGCAGCTTGAGGGGAGAGACCCAGTACTTC
CASSLRGETQYF
>.|TRBJ2-5|TRBV30|.|15
TGTGCCTGGAGCCCCGGGATCTTGTACCAAGAGACCCAGTACTTC
CAWSPGILYQETQYF
>TRBD1|TRBJ1-1|TRBV5-1|.|15
TGCGCCAGCAGCTTGGGGAGGGACAGGTCGAACGAAGCTTTCTTT
CASSLGRDRSNEAFF
>TRBD1|TRBJ1-4|TRBV7-2|.|15
TGTGCCAGCAGCTTGGAGGGACAGGCCCATGAAAAACTGTTTTTT
CASSLEGQAHEKLFF
>TRBD1|TRBJ1-5|TRBV19|.|16
TGTGCCAGTAGCCCGGACAGGGGGCGAAGCAATCAGCCCCAGCATTTT
CASSPDRGRSNQPQHF
>.|TRBJ1-2|TRBV6-2/TRBV6-3|.|15
TGTGCCAGCAGTTCATTGGACAGACCCTACTATGGCTACACCTTC
CASSSLDRPYYGYTF
>.|TRBJ1-4|TRBV12-3/TRBV12-4|.|13
TGTGCCAGCAGTCTAATAACTAATGAAAAACTGTTTTTT
CASSLITNEKLFF
>TRBD1|TRBJ2-7|TRBV20-1|.|14
TGCAGTGCTAGTTTAAGAACAGGGGGCTACGAGCAGTACTTC
CSASLRTGGYEQYF
>.|TRBJ1-1|TRBV19|.|13
TGTGCCAGTAGCCTACAGGACCTCACTGAAGCTTTCTTT
CASSLQDLTEAFF
>.|TRBJ1-6|TRBV28|few|14
TGTGCCAGCAGTTTACCCCCGATCAGTTCACCCCTCCACTTT
CASSLPPISSPLHF
>.|TRBJ1-3|TRBV9|.|15
TGTGCCAGCAGCGTAGCTATACAGACTGGAAACACCATATATTTT
CASSVAIQTGNTIYF
>TRBD2|TRBJ2-7|TRBV7-9|.|15
TGTGCCAGCAGCCCCGGGGGGGGGACCTTCTACGAGCAGTACTTC
CASSPGGGTFYEQYF
>TRBD2|TRBJ2-3|TRBV6-5|.|12
TGTGCCAGCACATCTAGCGGGGATACGCAGTATTTT
CASTSSGDTQYF
>.|TRBJ1-2|TRBV9|few|13
TGTGCCAGCAGCGTTCGGGGAGGTGGTGGCTACACCTTC
CASSVRGGGGYTF
>.|TRBJ2-3|TRBV14|.|15
TGTGCCAGCAGCCAACTCGGGCAGGGCACAGATACGCAGTATTTT
CASSQLGQGTDTQYF
>TRBD1|TRBJ1-2|TRBV5-1|.|16
TGCGCCAGCAGCTTGGAGGACAGGTTAGGCGGCTATGGCTACACCTTC
CASSLEDRLGGYGYTF
>.|TRBJ2-7|TRBV27|.|11
TGTGCCAGCACCGACTACAACGAGCAGTACTTC
CASTDYNEQYF
>.|TRBJ2-5|TRBV5-1|.|14
TGCGCCAGCAGCTTGGACTTGCTCCAAGAGACCCAGTACTTC
CASSLDLLQETQYF
>TRBD1|TRBJ1-2|TRBV19|once|15
TGTGCCAGTAGTAGTAGGGACAGTCGTATGTTGGGCTACACCTTC
CASSSRDSRMLGYTF
>.|TRBJ1-1|TRBV19|.|14
TGTGCCAGTAAATTCAGGGGAGTGAACACTGAAGCTTTCTTT
CASKFRGVNTEAFF
>.|TRBJ2-3|TRBV7-2|.|13
TGTGCCAGCAGCCCGTTTGTGAGAGATACGCAGTATTTT
CASSPFVRDTQYF
>.|TRBJ2-2|TRBV3-1/TRBV3-2|.|13
TGTGCCAGCAGCCAAGGCGGAGGGAGGGAGCTGTTTTTT
CASSQGGGRELFF
>.|TRBJ2-3|TRBV7-2|.|16
TGTGCCAGCAGCTCTGGCGGTTTACCCCCAGGCGATACGCAGTATTTT
CASSSGGLPPGDTQYF
>.|TRBJ2-2|TRBV3-1/TRBV3-2|.|17
TGTGCCAGCAGCCGGCTTGGGCAGCACGCGAACACCGGGGAGCTGTTTTTT
CASSRLGQHANTGELFF
>TRBD1|TRBJ2-2|TRBV6-1|.|15
TGTGCCAGCAGTGAAGGGACAGGGGACACCGGGGAGCTGTTTTTT
CASSEGTGDTGELFF
>.|TRBJ2-5|TRBV7-2|.|15
TGTGCCAGCAGCTTTCGATCCGGAGCGGGAGAGACCCAGTACTTC
CASSFRSGAGETQYF
>.|TRBJ2-1|TRBV6-5|.|13
TGTGCCAGCAGTAATTGGGACTTCAATGAGCAGTTCTTC
CASSNWDFNEQFF
>.|TRBJ1-1|TRBV4-3|.|15
TGCGCCAGCAGCCAAGTAGTCGGCAGGGACACTGAAGCTTTCTTT
CASSQVVGRDTEAFF
>.|TRBJ1-2|TRBV19|once|14
TGTGCCAGTCATCAGCCGGGGGTTAACTATGGCTACACCTTC
CASHQPGVNYGYTF
>.|TRBJ1-1|TRBV19|.|13
TGTGCCAGTAGTCTCGGGAAGGCCCCTGAAGCTTTCTTT
CASSLGKAPEAFF
>TRBD1|TRBJ2-2|TRBV27|.|15
TGTGCCAGTCGAGGGGGACAGGTTAACACCGGGGAGCTGTTTTTT
CASRGGQVNTGELFF
>.|TRBJ2-1|TRBV11-1|.|16
TGTGCCAGCAGCTTAGGTTCGCGGGTGAACTACAATGAGCAGTTCTTC
CASSLGSRVNYNEQFF
>.|TRBJ1-2|TRBV25-1|.|13
TGTGCCAGCAGTGACCCAGTCATCGAGGGCTACACCTTC
CASSDPVIEGYTF